One and the same sample provided the 28 T cell receptor beta chains below, sequenced in a study of shared clonotypes between healthy human individuals. The data were produced by immunoSEQ multiplex PCR, yet TCRdb's version contains in-frame clones alone and is incomplete. The table records some 480,000 clones, roughly 78% of them present only once. Sequenced material: PBMCs. These receptors were collected from a woman in her 40s in good health. Some clones in this sample may be carry-over from other donors' samples.

V is TRBV19 and J is TRBJ2-4; no clear D gene. Trimming shortened V by 5 bases and J by 6 bases, and 11 bases separated the two germline ends. This CDR3 region has 13 residues. Germline values: CDR1 LNHDA, CDR2 SQIVND (reference sequence). The chain's CDR3 is CASSPLGRNIQYF. CDR3 DNA sequence: TGTGCCAGTAGTCCGCTGGGTAGAAACATTCAGTACTTC. Drawing the rest from reference TRBV19 and TRBJ2-4, the complete variable domain is DGGITQSPKYLFRKEGQNVTLSCEQNLNHDAMYWYRQDPGQGLRLIYYSQIVNDFQKGDIAEGYSVSREKKESFPLTVTSAQKNPTAFYLCASSPLGRNIQYFGAGTRLSVL.

The chain combines TRBV4-1 with TRBJ2-1, with D maybe TRBD2 (5 bases). CDR3 length: 16 residues. Germline V gene sequence: CDR1 MGHRA, CDR2 YSYEKL. V dropped 3 bases and J dropped 9 bases, with 21 bases sitting between them. The CDR3 DNA sequence: TGCGCCAGCAGCCAGGCGCTAGCTCTTCTCGCGGGTGAGCAGTTCTTC. It codes for CASSQALALLAGEQFF.

The chain couples TRBV18 to TRBJ2-3; D remains ambiguous. The germline V gene encodes CDR1 KGHSH and CDR2 LQKENI. The CDR3 loop spans 12 amino acids. V lost 4 bases to trimming and J lost 2 bases, with 4 bases between them. The CDR3 sequence is CASSLITDTQYF. The CDR3 coding sequence is TGTGCCAGCTCACTAATCACAGATACGCAGTATTTT.

The chain couples TRBV2 to TRBJ1-3; D ambiguous. Germline V gene data show CDR1 as SNHLY and CDR2 as FYNNEI. Deletions cut 6 bases from V and 4 bases from J, with 7 bases between. This CDR3 contains 12 residues. CDR3: CASRSPGNTIYF. The CDR3 bases are TGTGCCAGCAGGTCCCCAGGAAACACCATATATTTT.

The chain uses TRBV27 and TRBJ1-1; TRBD1 agrees at 8 bases. The CDR3 runs to 14 residues. Germline-derived CDR1 and CDR2 are MNHEY and SMNVEV (reference sequence). Losses at the gene ends were 6 bases for V and 5 bases for J; bases not matched to a gene: 8. CDR3 sequence (DNA): TGTGCCAGCAGACCCGGACAGGGAGGGACTGAAGCTTTCTTT. Protein: CASRPGQGGTEAFF.

This rearrangement joins TRBV19 to TRBJ1-5; possible D gene TRBD1, 6 bases. Trimming took off 8 bases at V and 0 bases at J, with 14 bases between the two ends. The CDR3 runs to 15 residues. CDR1 LNHDA and CDR2 SQIVND come from the germline V gene (reference sequence). This CDR3 reads CASRLSGDSNQPQHF. The CDR3 nucleotides are TGTGCCAGTCGTCTGTCAGGGGATAGCAATCAGCCCCAGCATTTT.

DNA for the CDR3: TGTGCCAGCAAACTAGCGGGAGCTTACAATGAGCAGTTCTTC. This codes for CASKLAGAYNEQFF. The chain couples TRBV7-2 to TRBJ2-1, with TRBD2 identical over 11 bases. Per germline, CDR1 SGHTA and CDR2 FQGNSA. The CDR3 totals 14 residues. Trimming removed 7 bases from V and 4 bases from J; junction bases left unmatched: 3.

A remark on this clone: A far larger clone is one nucleotide away, so this likely arose from a read error. V is TRBV13 and J is TRBJ2-1; D gene uncertain. The germline CDR1 and CDR2 sequences are PRHDT and FYEKMQ (reference sequence). The length of the CDR3 is 15 residues. The CDR3 DNA sequence: TGTGCCGGCAGCTTATCGCGGCTATCATACAATGAGCAGTTCTTC. Amino acid sequence: CAGSLSRLSYNEQFF.

The CDR3 DNA follows: TGTGCCAGCTCACCACCCAAAAAAGGGACATCATACAATGAGCAGTTCTTC. Translating it yields CASSPPKKGTSYNEQFF. The chain couples TRBV18 to TRBJ2-1, with D perhaps matching TRBD1 (6 bases). Germline V gene lookup returns CDR1 KGHSH and CDR2 LQKENI. Trimming removed 0 bases from V and 4 bases from J, with 16 bases in between. The CDR3 consists of 17 residues.

The genes are TRBV7-2 and TRBJ2-1, with D perhaps matching TRBD1 (7 bases). Germline V lookup: CDR1 SGHTA, CDR2 FQGNSA. The CDR3 has 17 residues. Trimming removed 1 base from V and 4 bases from J, with 17 bases in between. CDR3 protein: CASSLGRGRLGYNEQFF. CDR3 nucleotide sequence: TGTGCCAGCAGCTTAGGCAGGGGGAGGCTAGGTTACAATGAGCAGTTCTTC.

The V call is TRBV9, the J call TRBJ1-5, with 7 bases aligning to TRBD1. The CDR3 has 17 amino acids. With V trimmed by 0 bases and J by 2 bases, 8 bases remained unmatched. CDR1 is SGDLS and CDR2 is YYNGEE in the germline V gene. The CDR3 sequence is CASSVGDSPWGNQPQHF. In DNA, the CDR3 is TGTGCCAGCAGCGTAGGGGACAGCCCCTGGGGCAATCAGCCCCAGCATTTT.

To note about this clone: This CDR3 is also generated by other DNA sequences in the sample. The rearrangement links TRBV5-4 to TRBJ2-7; no reliable D call. The germline V gene has CDR1 SGHNT and CDR2 YYREEE (reference sequence). The CDR3 totals 12 residues. V was shortened by 0 bases and J by 2 bases, with 3 bases between the two germline ends. CDR3 DNA: TGTGCCAGCAGCTTGGATACCTACGAGCAGTACTTC. Protein: CASSLDTYEQYF.

The chain joins TRBV5-1 to TRBJ2-6; D is unclear. CDR3 length: 15 amino acids. Between the trimmed V and J ends, which lost 6 bases and 0 bases, there was a span of 10 bases. CDR1 and CDR2 (germline): SGHRS, YFSETQ. Here the CDR3 DNA reads TGCGCCAGCACTACGGAGAGCTCTGGGGCCAACGTCCTGACTTTC. It yields the protein CASTTESSGANVLTF.

This clone occurred a few times. The gene calls are TRBV19 and TRBJ2-4, with 7 bases lining up with TRBD1. Germline CDR1 reads LNHDA; CDR2 reads SQIVND (reference sequence). The CDR3 has 15 residues. V lost 3 bases, J lost 6 bases, and 8 bases stayed unmatched. CDR3 DNA sequence: TGTGCCAGTAGTATTTCGACAGGGACGCGAAACATTCAGTACTTC. As protein: CASSISTGTRNIQYF.

This clone was observed once. The V gene is TRBV5-4, the J gene TRBJ2-7, with TRBD2 matching 8 bases. Per germline, CDR1 SGHNT and CDR2 YYREEE (reference sequence). The CDR3 is made up of 16 amino acids. V lost 0 bases to trimming and J lost 6 bases; unmatched junction nucleotides: 11. This CDR3 is CASSLAGAGEVREQYF. The CDR3 DNA sequence: TGTGCCAGCAGCTTGGCCGGAGCGGGAGAGGTCCGCGAGCAGTACTTC. Full variable domain (remainder filled in from reference TRBV5-4 and TRBJ2-7): ETGVTQSPTHLIKTRGQQVTLRCSSQSGHNTVSWYQQALGQGPQFIFQYYREEENGRGNFPPRFSGLQFPNYSSELNVNALELDDSALYLCASSLAGAGEVREQYFGPGTRLTVT.

This sequence joins TRBV14 and TRBJ2-3; perhaps TRBD1 as D (6 bases). Looked up from germline, CDR1 is SGHDN and CDR2 is FVKESK. The V and J ends lost 3 bases and 4 bases respectively, with 14 bases between them. The CDR3 has 15 residues. Here the CDR3 reads CASSQNPGQSDTQYF. In nucleotides, the CDR3 is TGTGCCAGCAGCCAGAACCCTGGACAGTCAGATACGCAGTATTTT.

As to this clone: This specimen includes other DNA sequences encoding the same CDR3. V gene TRBV6-6 combines with J gene TRBJ1-4; perhaps TRBD1 as D (5 bases). Trimming left V 0 bases short and J 7 bases short, with 12 bases between. CDR3 length equals 15 residues. Germline V lookup: CDR1 MNHNY, CDR2 SVGAGI (reference sequence). CDR3 DNA: TGTGCCAGCAGTTACTCGGGGCAGGGTGGTGAAAAACTGTTTTTT. Translated, it gives CASSYSGQGGEKLFF.

About this clone itself: Being one base from a much bigger clone, this may be a read error. The same CDR3 can be traced to other DNA sequences in this sample. The chain recombines TRBV6-4 with TRBJ2-3, with D possibly called TRBD1 or TRBD2 (5 bases each). This CDR3 has 17 amino acids. V lost 5 bases and J 3 bases, leaving 21 bases between the germline ends. The germline V gene has CDR1 MRHNA and CDR2 SNTAGT. The CDR3 here is CASSLEFGEGLTDTQYF. The CDR3 bases are TGTGCCAGCAGTTTGGAGTTTGGAGAGGGGTTGACAGATACGCAGTATTTT.

This chain links TRBV19 with TRBJ2-1; 14 bases align to TRBD2. The V gene end was trimmed by 6 bases and the J gene end by 4 bases; junction bases not matched to a gene: 17. This CDR3 has 20 residues. Germline V gives CDR1 LNHDA, CDR2 SQIVND (reference sequence). CDR3 region: CASRDAGKGLAGVGYNEQFF. Written as DNA, the CDR3 is TGTGCCAGTAGGGACGCCGGAAAGGGACTAGCGGGAGTTGGTTACAATGAGCAGTTCTTC.

The chain combines TRBV2 with TRBJ2-2; the D call may be TRBD1 or TRBD2 (5 bases each). Germline CDR1 SNHLY, CDR2 FYNNEI. The CDR3 is 15 residues long. Trimming removed 2 bases at V and 4 bases at J, with 11 bases between. The CDR3 nucleotides are TGTGCCAGCAGTGAAATGGACACTAGCACCGGGGAGCTGTTTTTT. Amino acid sequence: CASSEMDTSTGELFF.

V gene TRBV18 combines with J gene TRBJ2-1; 9 bases fit TRBD2. This CDR3 is built from 15 residues. Unmatched junction bases numbered 1, after V lost 0 bases and J lost 4 bases. Germline lookup yields CDR1 KGHSH and CDR2 LQKENI. The DNA for the CDR3 is TGTGCCAGCTCACCACCGGGACTAGCTTACAATGAGCAGTTCTTC. This gives the protein CASSPPGLAYNEQFF.

J is TRBJ2-7 and V is TRBV19; 8 nucleotides match TRBD2. V lost 4 bases to trimming and J lost 5 bases; unmatched junction nucleotides: 7. In germline, CDR1 is LNHDA, CDR2 SQIVND (reference sequence). This CDR3 is built from 14 residues. CDR3 sequence: CASSTPGGEHEQYF. CDR3 sequence (DNA): TGTGCCAGTAGTACACCGGGAGGGGAACACGAGCAGTACTTC.

The chain is built from TRBV7-3 and TRBJ2-7; perhaps TRBD2 as D (6 bases). CDR1 is SGHTA and CDR2 is FQGTGA in the germline V gene. This CDR3 has 14 residues. Trimming took 1 base from V and 5 from J, leaving 12 bases between them. CDR3 protein: CASSLMGGLDEQYF. The CDR3 DNA follows: TGTGCCAGCAGCTTAATGGGGGGTCTTGACGAGCAGTACTTC.

V is TRBV18 and J is TRBJ2-1, with TRBD1 matching over 7 bases. From germline, CDR1 is KGHSH and CDR2 LQKENI. J lost 10 bases, V lost 5 bases, and 8 bases had no gene match. This CDR3 region has 13 residues. CDR3 loop: CASSEDRDGEQFF. The DNA for the CDR3 is TGTGCCAGCTCAGAAGACAGGGACGGCGAGCAGTTCTTC.

The CDR3 coding sequence is TGCGCCAGCAGCCAACTTGGAGGGGGATCCACAGATACGCAGTATTTT. This codes for CASSQLGGGSTDTQYF. V gene TRBV4-1 combines with J gene TRBJ2-3, with D perhaps assigned TRBD1 or TRBD2 (6 bases each). This CDR3 region has 16 residues. The germline CDR1 and CDR2 sequences are MGHRA and YSYEKL. V was pared by 2 bases and J by 2 bases, with 14 bases between.

The rearrangement joins TRBV18 to TRBJ2-5; a possible D gene is TRBD1 (5 bases). This CDR3 is 15 amino acids long. CDR1 is KGHSH and CDR2 is LQKENI in the germline V gene. V gave up 0 bases and J gave up 5 bases, with 13 bases separating them. The CDR3 sequence: CASSPPVREGETQYF. The DNA for the CDR3 is TGTGCCAGCTCACCACCGGTCAGGGAAGGGGAGACCCAGTACTTC.

The chain employs TRBV11-2 and TRBJ2-5; TRBD1 is a possible D gene (5 bases). This CDR3 comprises 13 residues. V lost 5 bases, J lost 0 bases, and 7 bases lay in between. CDR1 SGHAT and CDR2 FQNNGV come from the germline V gene. CDR3 coding DNA: TGTGCCAGCAGCAAGGGGTACCAAGAGACCCAGTACTTC. Residues: CASSKGYQETQYF. The complete variable domain, with remaining parts taken from reference TRBV11-2 and TRBJ2-5, reads EAGVAQSPRYKIIEKRQSVAFWCNPISGHATLYWYQQILGQGPKLLIQFQNNGVVDDSQLPKDRFSAERLKGVDSTLKIQPAKLEDSAVYLCASSKGYQETQYFGPGTRLLVL.

CDR3 sequence reads: CASSYSTVGSKNIQYF. For the CDR3, the DNA is TGTGCCAGCAGTTACTCGACGGTGGGGTCCAAAAACATTCAGTACTTC. This chain links TRBV6-5 with TRBJ2-4; D not certain. Germline CDR1 and CDR2: MNHEY and SVGAGI. The CDR3 has 16 amino acids. V lost 0 bases and J 2 bases, leaving 11 bases between the germline ends.